This passage covers 31 T cell receptor beta chains from one sample sequenced in a study of blood T cell repertoires in COVID-19. The repertoire was sequenced with immunoSEQ multiplex PCR; TCRdb's copy has only in-frame clones and lacks some. The table lists 250,000 to 350,000 clones, approximately 83% of them singletons, with roughly 4% in the top ten. What was sequenced was PBMCs or T cells enriched from blood (not recorded which). The source of these receptors is a woman in her twenties or thirties who had recovered from COVID-19.

This rearrangement joins TRBV7-2 to TRBJ1-1; 7 positions match TRBD1. This CDR3 has 16 amino acids. Germline CDR1 reads SGHTA; CDR2 reads FQGNSA. J lost 4 bases, V lost 0 bases, and 8 bases had no gene match. The CDR3 coding sequence is TGTGCCAGCAGCTTAGCCCGGCTACAGGGGATCACTGAAGCTTTCTTT. This codes for CASSLARLQGITEAFF.

The rearrangement links TRBV30 to TRBJ2-7, with a tentative D call TRBD2 (5 bases). V was cut by 5 bases and J by 1 base, with 15 bases left in between. Germline CDR1 GTSNPN, CDR2 SVGIG (reference sequence). The CDR3 has 14 amino acids. The CDR3 loop reads CAWQRPGSSYEQYF. The DNA of the CDR3 is TGTGCCTGGCAACGACCGGGAAGTTCCTACGAGCAGTACTTC.

The chain couples TRBV27 to TRBJ2-3; possibly TRBD2 for D (5 bases). The germline V gene has CDR1 MNHEY and CDR2 SMNVEV (reference sequence). Trimming cost V 5 bases and J 0 bases, with 12 bases left between them. This CDR3 is built from 15 residues. The CDR3 DNA reads as TGTGCCAGCAGTGCCGGCCGGACTAGCACAGATACGCAGTATTTT. It translates to CASSAGRTSTDTQYF.

In its sample, this clone was seen a few times. The rearrangement joins TRBV9 to TRBJ1-4; maybe TRBD1 (5 bases). The V and J ends lost 3 bases and 13 bases respectively, with 19 bases between them. The germline CDR1 and CDR2 sequences are SGDLS and YYNGEE. The CDR3 sequence is 14 residues long. The CDR3 sequence: CASSGGGRLGGLFF. The DNA of the CDR3 is TGTGCCAGCAGCGGGGGCGGACGATTGGGAGGACTGTTTTTT.

The gene calls are TRBV5-4 and TRBJ1-2, with D possibly being TRBD1 (6 bases). V was clipped by 3 bases and J by 10 bases, with 25 bases between them. From germline, CDR1 is SGHNT and CDR2 YYREEE (reference sequence). CDR3 size: 16 residues. CDR3 DNA sequence: TGTGCCAGCAGCTCATACTCAGGGGTCCTATCAAATGTCTACACCTTC. This gives the protein CASSSYSGVLSNVYTF.

The genes are TRBV28 and TRBJ1-6; a weak D match, TRBD1 (5 bases). The CDR3 sequence is 15 residues long. V lost 4 bases to trimming and J lost 8 bases, with 15 bases between them. Germline V gene sequence: CDR1 MDHEN, CDR2 SYDVKM. Here the CDR3 reads CASSSRTPMDSPLHF. In nucleotides, the CDR3 is TGTGCCAGCAGTTCCCGGACACCTATGGATTCACCCCTCCACTTT.

The chain links TRBV5-5 to TRBJ1-4; D might be TRBD1 (5 bases). Trimming shortened V by 7 bases and J by 0 bases, and 10 bases separated the two germline ends. The CDR3 totals 14 residues. Germline loops: CDR1 SGHKS, CDR2 YYEKEE (reference sequence). CDR3: CASRGGTTNEKLFF. The CDR3 nucleotides are TGTGCCAGCCGCGGGGGGACAACTAATGAAAAACTGTTTTTT.

V usage is TRBV6-5 and J usage is TRBJ1-1; D ambiguous. The CDR3 is made up of 11 amino acids. CDR1 is MNHEY and CDR2 is SVGAGI in the germline V gene. V was shortened by 4 bases and J by 6 bases, with 6 bases between the two germline ends. CDR3 loop: CASSSGSEAFF. The CDR3 DNA reads TGTGCCAGCAGTTCGGGGTCTGAAGCTTTCTTT.

The rearrangement joins TRBV4-2 to TRBJ1-1; no clear D gene. This CDR3 region has 14 residues. The germline V gene has CDR1 LGHNA and CDR2 YNFKEQ. V was shortened by 3 bases and J by 1 base, with 9 bases between the two germline ends. CDR3 sequence reads: CASSQWGENTEAFF. The CDR3 DNA reads as TGTGCCAGCAGCCAGTGGGGAGAGAACACTGAAGCTTTCTTT.

The chain employs TRBV13 and TRBJ1-3; tentative D call: TRBD1 (5 bases). The V end was cut by 4 bases, the J end by 0 bases, with 16 bases between. The germline gives CDR1 PRHDT, CDR2 FYEKMQ (reference sequence). The CDR3 loop spans 17 amino acids. CDR3 DNA: TGTGCCAGCAGCTCCCCGCGGGGGGGATTCTCTGGAAACACCATATATTTT. Its translation: CASSSPRGGFSGNTIYF.

This sequence joins TRBV11-2 and TRBJ1-1, with D perhaps TRBD1 (5 bases). Trimming took off 1 base at V and 3 bases at J, with 12 bases between the two ends. CDR1 is SGHAT, CDR2 FQNNGV, per germline. This CDR3 spans 15 amino acids. The CDR3 nucleotides are TGTGCCAGCAGCTTAGTTAGGGGTGGGGACACTGAAGCTTTCTTT. Encoded protein: CASSLVRGGDTEAFF.

This clone was counted a single time. This sequence joins TRBV6-5 and TRBJ1-5; D unclear. Germline assignment: CDR1 MNHEY and CDR2 SVGAGI. V was shortened by 5 bases and J by 0 bases, with 5 bases between the two germline ends. The CDR3 length is 13 residues. CDR3 bases: TGTGCCAGCAGTCCAGATAGCAATCAGCCCCAGCATTTT. The encoded protein is CASSPDSNQPQHF.

The table lists this clone with a count of one. This chain's CDR3 is CASSLSIGGRGGYTF. CDR3 sequence (DNA): TGTGCCAGCAGTTTATCGATAGGGGGCCGAGGTGGCTACACCTTC. J is TRBJ1-2 and V is TRBV27, with 7 nucleotides matching TRBD1. V lost 0 bases to trimming and J lost 7 bases; unmatched junction nucleotides: 8. Germline CDR1 is MNHEY and CDR2 is SMNVEV (reference sequence). This CDR3 is built from 15 residues.

The rearrangement links TRBV7-2 to TRBJ1-5; no clear D. V dropped 4 bases and J dropped 6 bases, with 10 bases sitting between them. Looked up from germline, CDR1 is SGHTA and CDR2 is FQGNSA. This CDR3 spans 13 amino acids. DNA of the CDR3: TGTGCCAGCAGCTGGGAGGTGGGTCAGCCCCAGCATTTT. Translated, it gives CASSWEVGQPQHF.

The chain has TRBV19 and TRBJ2-1, with a tentative D call TRBD1 (5 bases). V shed 4 bases and J shed 14 bases, with 18 bases lying between them. The CDR3 length is 13 residues. CDR1 and CDR2 (germline): LNHDA, SQIVND (reference sequence). The CDR3 DNA reads as TGTGCCAGTAGTACGGGCGGAAAACAAGGGGAGTTCTTC. Amino acid sequence: CASSTGGKQGEFF. Together with reference TRBV19 and TRBJ2-1, the CDR3 gives the full variable domain: DGGITQSPKYLFRKEGQNVTLSCEQNLNHDAMYWYRQDPGQGLRLIYYSQIVNDFQKGDIAEGYSVSREKKESFPLTVTSAQKNPTAFYLCASSTGGKQGEFFGPGTRLTVL.

This chain joins TRBV28 and TRBJ2-1, with unresolved D. Per the germline V gene, CDR1 is MDHEN and CDR2 is SYDVKM. Trimming stripped 5 bases from V and 8 bases from J, with 10 bases between. This CDR3 is built from 12 residues. CDR3 amino acids: CASSEEAYEQFF. CDR3 DNA sequence: TGTGCCAGCAGTGAAGAGGCATATGAGCAGTTCTTC.

This CDR3 is CASSPVLAGAKNIQYF. CDR3 sequence (DNA): TGTGCCAGCTCACCAGTACTAGCGGGAGCCAAAAACATTCAGTACTTC. The chain is built from TRBV18 and TRBJ2-4, with 9 positions matching TRBD2. The CDR3 spans 16 residues. Germline-derived CDR1 and CDR2 are KGHSH and LQKENI. The J segment lost 0 bases and the V segment lost 2 bases, leaving 2 bases of the junction unmatched.

The chain has TRBV7-2 and TRBJ2-5, with 11 bases identical to TRBD2. Germline trimming cut 2 bases from V and 1 base from J; bases unmatched to any gene: 3. Germline loops: CDR1 SGHTA, CDR2 FQGNSA. The CDR3 has 16 residues. CDR3 nucleotides: TGTGCCAGCAGCTTAAGGACTAGCGGGTTCCAAGAGACCCAGTACTTC. Protein product: CASSLRTSGFQETQYF. Drawing the rest from reference TRBV7-2 and TRBJ2-5, the complete variable domain is GAGVSQSPSNKVTEKGKDVELRCDPISGHTALYWYRQSLGQGLEFLIYFQGNSAPDKSGLPSDRFSAERTGGSVSTLTIQRTQQEDSAVYLCASSLRTSGFQETQYFGPGTRLLVL.

The CDR3 nucleotides read TGTGCCAGCAGCGTAGTAGCGGGAGCAGGAGATACGCAGTATTTT. Encoded protein: CASSVVAGAGDTQYF. The chain has TRBV9 and TRBJ2-3; 9 bases match TRBD2. The CDR3 totals 15 residues. Germline CDR1 SGDLS, CDR2 YYNGEE. V shed 0 bases, J shed 5 bases, and the junction held 4 bases outside the gene matches.

This rearrangement joins TRBV15 to TRBJ2-7; 15 bases are shared with TRBD2. CDR3 length equals 18 residues. CDR1 is LNHNV and CDR2 is YYDKDF in the germline V gene (reference sequence). With V trimmed by 2 bases and J by 3 bases, 8 bases remained unmatched. The CDR3 DNA is TGTGCCACCAGCAGAACCGGGACTAGCGGGGGGTTCGACTACGAGCAGTACTTC. As protein: CATSRTGTSGGFDYEQYF.

The rearrangement uses TRBV5-4 and TRBJ1-6; 9 positions agree with TRBD1. Germline CDR1 is SGHNT and CDR2 is YYREEE (reference sequence). This CDR3 is 15 amino acids long. J was trimmed by 9 bases and V by 3 bases; bases with no gene match: 7. This CDR3 reads CASSSGTGLSSPLHF. CDR3 DNA sequence: TGTGCCAGCAGCTCCGGGACAGGGTTGTCTTCACCCCTCCACTTT. The variable domain in full, with the rest retrieved from reference TRBV5-4 and TRBJ1-6, is ETGVTQSPTHLIKTRGQQVTLRCSSQSGHNTVSWYQQALGQGPQFIFQYYREEENGRGNFPPRFSGLQFPNYSSELNVNALELDDSALYLCASSSGTGLSSPLHFGNGTRLTVT.

The rearrangement joins TRBV11-2 to TRBJ2-7; TRBD1 agrees at 7 bases. The trim removed 4 bases at V and 5 bases at J, leaving 2 bases unmatched. The CDR3 runs to 12 residues. Germline V gene sequence: CDR1 SGHAT, CDR2 FQNNGV. The CDR3 loop is CASSSQGDEQYF. CDR3 in DNA: TGTGCCAGCAGCTCCCAGGGGGACGAGCAGTACTTC. Full variable domain (outside the CDR3, taken from reference TRBV11-2 and TRBJ2-7): EAGVAQSPRYKIIEKRQSVAFWCNPISGHATLYWYQQILGQGPKLLIQFQNNGVVDDSQLPKDRFSAERLKGVDSTLKIQPAKLEDSAVYLCASSSQGDEQYFGPGTRLTVT.

This rearrangement joins TRBV11-2 to TRBJ1-1; perhaps TRBD1 as D (5 bases). Germline CDR1 SGHAT, CDR2 FQNNGV. The CDR3 is 16 residues long. V lost 4 bases and J 1 base, leaving 16 bases between the germline ends. The CDR3 loop is CASSSTYRGGNTEAFF. CDR3 bases: TGTGCCAGCAGCTCAACCTACCGGGGGGGGAACACTGAAGCTTTCTTT. The full variable domain, in which reference TRBV11-2 and TRBJ1-1 provide the parts outside the CDR3, is EAGVAQSPRYKIIEKRQSVAFWCNPISGHATLYWYQQILGQGPKLLIQFQNNGVVDDSQLPKDRFSAERLKGVDSTLKIQPAKLEDSAVYLCASSSTYRGGNTEAFFGQGTRLTVV.

The chain employs TRBV7-3 and TRBJ2-1, with TRBD2 matching 9 bases. The CDR3 runs 16 residues. V gave up 2 bases and J gave up 7 bases; unmatched junction bases: 9. The germline V gene has CDR1 SGHTA and CDR2 FQGTGA. The CDR3 is CASSLYSGRLGNEQFF. Written as DNA, the CDR3 is TGTGCCAGCAGCTTATACAGCGGGAGGCTTGGGAATGAGCAGTTCTTC.

The gene calls are TRBV6-2 or TRBV6-3 and TRBJ2-1; no firm D call. The CDR3 has 13 residues. V was pared by 5 bases and J by 3 bases, with 8 bases between. Germline V lookup: CDR1 MNHEY, CDR2 SVGEGT. The CDR3 nucleotides are TGTGCCAGCAGTCTTCCTAACTACAATGAGCAGTTCTTC. It translates to CASSLPNYNEQFF.

This clone was observed a few times. V is TRBV14 and J is TRBJ2-3; 9 nucleotides match TRBD2. Germline CDR1 and CDR2: SGHDN and FVKESK. CDR3 length: 16 residues. V lost 3 bases and J lost 4; bases outside the gene matches: 8. The CDR3 bases are TGTGCCAGCAGCCAGGCGCTAGCGGGACGGGCAGATACGCAGTATTTT. Encoded protein: CASSQALAGRADTQYF.

The V gene is TRBV19, the J gene TRBJ2-3, with 8 bases matching TRBD1. Germline V gene data show CDR1 as LNHDA and CDR2 as SQIVND (reference sequence). The J segment lost 6 bases and the V segment lost 5 bases, leaving 7 bases of the junction unmatched. This CDR3 is built from 14 residues. Written as DNA, the CDR3 is TGTGCCAGTAGTGACAGGGGAGGAATGGATACGCAGTATTTT. It translates to CASSDRGGMDTQYF.

J is TRBJ1-5 and V is TRBV19, with TRBD1 matching over 7 bases. Trimming removed 3 bases from V and 3 bases from J; junction bases left unmatched: 8. CDR3 size: 16 residues. Germline CDR1 reads LNHDA; CDR2 reads SQIVND (reference sequence). CDR3 region: CASSIQPDRYNQPQHF. The CDR3 DNA sequence: TGTGCCAGTAGTATTCAGCCGGACAGGTACAATCAGCCCCAGCATTTT.

V gene TRBV11-2 combines with J gene TRBJ1-1; 9 nucleotides align to TRBD1. The CDR3 contains 15 residues. Germline V gene lookup returns CDR1 SGHAT and CDR2 FQNNGV. With 4 bases clipped from V and 6 bases from J, the junction kept 9 bases outside the gene matches. The DNA for the CDR3 is TGTGCCAGCAGCTCAATCCGGACAGGGGTTGCTGAAGCTTTCTTT. This translates into CASSSIRTGVAEAFF.

The chain has TRBV29-1 and TRBJ1-4, with TRBD1 identical over 11 bases. The CDR3 runs to 13 residues. Germline loops: CDR1 SQVTM, CDR2 ANQGSEA. Trimming cost V 6 bases and J 8 bases; bases outside gene matches: 5. The CDR3 DNA follows: TGCAGCGTACCGGGACAGGGGGGAGAAAAACTGTTTTTT. Translated: CSVPGQGGEKLFF.

CDR3 nucleotides: TGTGCCAGCTCACCCATGGGGACTAGCGCCTACGAGCAGTACTTC. It codes for CASSPMGTSAYEQYF. The chain joins TRBV18 to TRBJ2-5; 10 bases map to TRBD2. The DNA end is a closer match to TRBJ2-7, so the J assignment may be wrong. The CDR3 length is 15 residues. Germline V gives CDR1 KGHSH, CDR2 LQKENI.